This T cell receptor beta chain stems from a study of long-term antiretroviral therapy in people with HIV. At survey level, the immunoSEQ assay was run in its v3.0 version. Profiled with immunoSEQ multiplex PCR; TCRdb holds only in-frame clones, not every one. Counted here are roughly 34,000 clones, roughly three quarters occurring once; the ten biggest clones make up 3% to 4%. Germline V CDR1 and CDR2: SGHDN, FVKESK. CDR3 length: 16 residues. V was clipped by 4 bases and J by 7 bases, with 19 bases between them. A word on this clone: What it binds is not known.

Overall study findings and caveats: Blood sampling spanned 2004 to 2017, possibly under older ART regimens.

V gene TRBV14 combines with J gene TRBJ1-4, with TRBD1 as a possible D gene (5 bases). This clonotype originated in a man younger than 35 with HIV. The sequences come from unsorted PBMCs, collected 1.9 years after starting antiretroviral therapy. CDR3 sequence reads: CASSLGLGELAEKLFF. The CDR3 nucleotides read TGTGCCAGCAGCCTGGGCTTGGGGGAACTGGCTGAAAAACTGTTTTTT.